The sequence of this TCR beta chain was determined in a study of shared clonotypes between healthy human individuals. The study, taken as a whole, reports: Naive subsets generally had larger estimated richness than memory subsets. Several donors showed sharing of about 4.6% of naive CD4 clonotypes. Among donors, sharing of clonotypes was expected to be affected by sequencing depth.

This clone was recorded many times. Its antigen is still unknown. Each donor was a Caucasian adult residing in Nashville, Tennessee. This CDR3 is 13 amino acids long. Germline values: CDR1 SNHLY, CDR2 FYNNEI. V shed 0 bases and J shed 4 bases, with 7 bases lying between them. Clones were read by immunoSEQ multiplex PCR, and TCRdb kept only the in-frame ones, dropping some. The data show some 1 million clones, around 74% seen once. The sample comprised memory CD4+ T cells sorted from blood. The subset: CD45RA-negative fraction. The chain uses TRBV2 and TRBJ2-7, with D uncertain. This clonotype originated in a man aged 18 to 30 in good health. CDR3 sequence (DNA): TGTGCCAGCAGTGAAGCGGGCTGGTACGAGCAGTACTTC. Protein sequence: CASSEAGWYEQYF.